This T cell receptor beta chain was identified in a study of OX40 agonist ivuxolimab in advanced cancers. Generated by immunoSEQ multiplex PCR, the TCRdb table keeps only in-frame clones and is missing some. The table lists about 110,000 clones, 91% of them singletons. Remarks on this clone: Its antigen remains unidentified.

Systemic immunosuppression or autoimmune disease history was grounds to exclude patients. The study's findings and limits: On average, CD8+ T cells had more expanded clones than CD4+.

Germline V gene data show CDR1 as MNHNY and CDR2 as SVGAGI (reference sequence). Trimming took 6 bases from V and 7 from J; bases not matched to a gene: 10. This CDR3 spans 14 amino acids. The receptor was isolated from an adult with an advanced solid tumor such as melanoma, head and neck, liver or kidney cancer. The sample consisted of CD4+ or CD8+ T cells sorted from blood, taken in a trial of the OX40 agonist ivuxolimab. V usage is TRBV6-6 and J usage is TRBJ1-2, with TRBD1 matching 8 bases. The CDR3, as DNA: TGTGCCAGCAGCCCCGGGGACAGGTCGAGTGGCTACACCTTC. This codes for CASSPGDRSSGYTF.